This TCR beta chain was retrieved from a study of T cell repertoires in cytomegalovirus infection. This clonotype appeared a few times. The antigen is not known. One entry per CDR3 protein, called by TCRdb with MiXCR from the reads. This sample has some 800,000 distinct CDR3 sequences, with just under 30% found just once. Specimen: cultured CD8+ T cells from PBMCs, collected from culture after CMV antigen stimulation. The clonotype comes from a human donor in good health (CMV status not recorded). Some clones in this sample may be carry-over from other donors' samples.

CDR3 sequence (DNA): TGTGCCAGCAGCTGGGGACTAGCGGGGGCCTACACCGGGGAGCTGTTTTTT. Its protein is CASSWGLAGAYTGELFF. The rearrangement links TRBV11-1 to TRBJ2-2, with 14 bases matching TRBD2. Looked up from germline, CDR1 is SGHAT and CDR2 is FQDESV (reference sequence). J was trimmed by 3 bases and V by 4 bases; bases with no gene match: 4. The CDR3 is made up of 17 amino acids.